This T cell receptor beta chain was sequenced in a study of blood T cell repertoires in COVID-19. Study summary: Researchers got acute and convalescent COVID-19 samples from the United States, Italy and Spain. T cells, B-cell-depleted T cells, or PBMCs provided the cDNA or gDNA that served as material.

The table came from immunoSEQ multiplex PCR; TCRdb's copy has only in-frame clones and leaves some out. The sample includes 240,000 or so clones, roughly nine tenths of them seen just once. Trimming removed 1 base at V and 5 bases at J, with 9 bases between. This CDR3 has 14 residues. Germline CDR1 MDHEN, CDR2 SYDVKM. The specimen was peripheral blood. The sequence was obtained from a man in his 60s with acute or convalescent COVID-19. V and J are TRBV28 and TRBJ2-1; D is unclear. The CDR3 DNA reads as TGTGCCAGCAGTTTATACTGGTCCCACAATGAGCAGTTCTTC. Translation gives CASSLYWSHNEQFF.